What follows is one TCR beta chain and its context. The V end was cut by 4 bases, the J end by 5 bases, with 12 bases between. Germline CDR1 and CDR2: SGHDN and FVKESK. This CDR3 region has 15 residues. TCRdb's copy holds only in-frame clones and misses some; the assay was immunoSEQ multiplex PCR. Among over 450,000 clones listed, roughly nine tenths were seen once. The sample's treatment: approximately 18 received Ad26.COV2.S at low or high dose, single or two shots; several received placebo; per-sample allocation not given. It was on day 63 after the first vaccine or placebo injection that samples were taken. This sample was included in a study of Ad26.COV2.S vaccination and SARS-CoV-2 variants.

The chain joins TRBV14 to TRBJ1-6, with no clear D. This material consisted of peripheral blood, taken in a trial of Ad26.COV2.S vaccine versus placebo. The source of this sequence is a person aged 18-65 years who received the Ad26.COV2.S COVID-19 vaccine or a placebo. CDR3 amino acids: CASSPYLGNNSPLHF. The CDR3 region has the DNA TGTGCCAGCAGCCCCTATCTGGGGAATAATTCACCCCTCCACTTT.